These T cell receptor beta chains were read from a single sample in a study of molecular identifiers for immune sequencing clone quantification. TCRdb re-analysed the PCR reads in MiXCR, keeping a single row per CDR3 protein. The sample shows roughly 320,000 distinct CDR3 sequences, over 20% of them seen only once. Sequencing was performed on naive CD8+ T cells from blood, with Jurkat cell RNA spiked in. The source of these receptors is a human donor in good health. Some libraries in this study had Jurkat cell RNA spiked in. Each CDR3 is given with its conserved first and last residue. A D gene is named only where the DNA matches it firmly. Size is omitted from some rows. Given values are once, few, many or a class for expanded clones.

TGCGCCAGCAGCCCGGGACAGAGACGCTACAATGAGCAGTTCTTC | CASSPGQRRYNEQFF | TRBJ2-1 | many | TRBD1 | TRBV4-3
TGCGCCAGCAGCCAAGAGTGGACAGGGGGCATTCCTGAAGCTTTCTTT | CASSQEWTGGIPEAFF | TRBJ1-1 | few | TRBD1 | TRBV4-1
TGTGCCAGCAGCCCCTACCTAGAACAGCCCCAGCATTTT | CASSPYLEQPQHF | TRBJ1-5 | many | - | TRBV6-5
TGTGCCAGCTCCCCCTTGGGGGATGAGCAGTACTTC | CASSPLGDEQYF | TRBJ2-7 | many | - | TRBV6-5
TGTGCCACCAGTGGCGAAGGGGCAAGGGGAGCAGATACGCAGTATTTT | CATSGEGARGADTQYF | TRBJ2-3 | many | - | TRBV24-1
TGCGCCAGCAGCCAAGATGCAGGCGGGAGAACTGAAGCTTTCTTT | CASSQDAGGRTEAFF | TRBJ1-1 | few | - | TRBV4-3
TGCGCCAGCAGCCTCGCCCGGGCTGGGGCCAACGAGCAGTACTTC | CASSLARAGANEQYF | TRBJ2-7 | once | - | TRBV5-1
TGTGCCAGCAGTTTAACGAACTCCTTCGCCTACGAGCAGTACTTC | CASSLTNSFAYEQYF | TRBJ2-7 | - | - | TRBV27
TGTGCCAGCAGTCACTCGACTAGCGGGGAGTACTTC | CASSHSTSGEYF | TRBJ2-7 | few | TRBD2 | TRBV27
TGTGCCAGCAGCACTCGGGACACCTGCGAGCAGTACTTC | CASSTRDTCEQYF | TRBJ2-7 | few | - | TRBV9
TGTGCCAGCAGCGGAAGGGACGAGGCGGGCACTGAAGCTTTCTTT | CASSGRDEAGTEAFF | TRBJ1-1 | few | - | TRBV7-9
TGTGCCGGCAGCTTAGGACAGGGGGTCTCCTACGAGCAGTACTTC | CAGSLGQGVSYEQYF | TRBJ2-7 | - | TRBD1 | TRBV7-9
TGTGCCAGCAGCCAAGAAAGTAGGATAGCGGGGGACGAGCAGTACTTC | CASSQESRIAGDEQYF | TRBJ2-7 | - | TRBD2 | TRBV4-2
TGCGCCAGCAGCCAAGGGACCTACAGTAATGAAAAACTGTTTTTT | CASSQGTYSNEKLFF | TRBJ1-4 | - | - | TRBV4-3
TGTGCCAGCAGCCGCCCGGGACCCGGGGAGCTGTTTTTT | CASSRPGPGELFF | TRBJ2-2 | - | - | TRBV7-9